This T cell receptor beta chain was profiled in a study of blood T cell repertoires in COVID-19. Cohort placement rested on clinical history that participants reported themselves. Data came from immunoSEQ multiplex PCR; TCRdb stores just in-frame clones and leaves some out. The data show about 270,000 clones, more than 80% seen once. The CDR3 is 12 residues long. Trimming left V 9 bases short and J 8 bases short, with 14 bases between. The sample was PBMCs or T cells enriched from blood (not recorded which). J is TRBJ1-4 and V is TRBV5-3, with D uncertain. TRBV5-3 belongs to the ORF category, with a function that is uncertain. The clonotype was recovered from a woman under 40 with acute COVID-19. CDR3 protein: CATPRLFEKLFF. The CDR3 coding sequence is TGTGCCACCCCCCGGTTGTTCGAAAAACTGTTTTTT.